Here is one TCR beta chain with its context. Its specificity is not known. These data belong to a study of siplizumab effects on memory and regulatory T cells. General study results and limits: No naive or memory phenotype could be assigned to roughly 75-97% of proliferating clones. Reactions containing siplizumab showed mappable alloreactive CD4+ clones averaging approximately 74% Treg-derived, versus around 26% in controls.

Profiling relied on immunoSEQ multiplex PCR, and the TCRdb table lists in-frame clones only, not all of them. The data show some 100,000 clones, approximately 94% seen once. There are 18 residues in the CDR3. V dropped 3 bases and J dropped 2; count of bases not matched to a gene: 13. CDR1 SNHLY and CDR2 FYNNEI come from the germline V gene. The TCR originated in a human donor in good health. Input material: Tregs sorted from blood. The chain carries TRBV2 and TRBJ2-1; the match to TRBD2 covers 7 bases. CDR3 protein: CASSDEASGSLAYNEQFF. The CDR3 DNA follows: TGTGCCAGCAGTGACGAGGCTAGCGGCTCCCTAGCCTACAATGAGCAGTTCTTC.